The next 22 T cell receptor beta chains were all read from a single sample in a study of PD-L1 blockade in urothelial cancer. The table came from immunoSEQ multiplex PCR; TCRdb's copy has only in-frame clones and leaves some out. The sample holds more than 15,000 clones; roughly 90% are singletons and the top ten take 4.5% to 6.5%. The material was PBMCs, obtained around atezolizumab (anti-PD-L1) treatment. Every receptor here comes from a man aged 45-65 years with urothelial cancer.

The CDR3 bases are TGTGCCAGCAGCCCACAGGGGTACAATGAGCAGTTCTTC. It specifies CASSPQGYNEQFF. The chain combines TRBV7-2 with TRBJ2-1; TRBD1 agrees at 7 bases. The length of the CDR3 is 13 residues. V lost 5 bases and J lost 4; bases outside the gene matches: 2. The V gene's germline CDR1 is SGHTA and CDR2 FQGNSA.

The chain employs TRBV13 and TRBJ2-7; a weak D match, TRBD2 (6 bases). The CDR3 has 13 residues. V was trimmed by 5 bases and J by 4 bases, leaving 12 bases between them. From germline, CDR1 is PRHDT and CDR2 FYEKMQ (reference sequence). The CDR3 protein is CASSPGVLYEQYF. The CDR3, as DNA: TGTGCCAGCAGCCCGGGGGTCCTTTACGAGCAGTACTTC.

V gene TRBV6-5 combines with J gene TRBJ2-5; 8 positions match TRBD1. This CDR3 spans 15 amino acids. J was trimmed by 5 bases and V by 0 bases; bases with no gene match: 5. CDR1 is MNHEY and CDR2 is SVGAGI in the germline V gene. The DNA for the CDR3 is TGTGCCAGCAGTTACTCTACAGGGGGAAGGGAGACCCAGTACTTC. It encodes CASSYSTGGRETQYF.

In DNA form, the CDR3 reads TGTGCCAGCAGTTACTGGGGGACAGTAGACACAGATACGCAGTATTTT. Amino acid sequence: CASSYWGTVDTDTQYF. J is TRBJ2-3 and V is TRBV6-6; 7 bases are shared with TRBD1. Germline CDR1 is MNHNY and CDR2 is SVGAGI (reference sequence). Unmatched junction bases numbered 6, after V lost 1 base and J lost 2 bases. The CDR3 length is 16 residues.

This sequence joins TRBV10-1 and TRBJ2-1; 7 bases align to TRBD1. V dropped 0 bases and J dropped 0; count of bases not matched to a gene: 2. The germline V gene has CDR1 WNHNN and CDR2 SYGVQD (reference sequence). This CDR3 is 16 amino acids long. CDR3 amino acids: CASSESTGSSYNEQFF. In DNA form, the CDR3 reads TGCGCCAGCAGTGAGTCGACAGGGAGCTCCTACAATGAGCAGTTCTTC.

V is TRBV7-2 and J is TRBJ2-2, with D possibly TRBD1 on 5 matching bases. The ends were cut back, 1 base at V and 4 bases at J, with 7 bases in the middle. Per germline, CDR1 SGHTA and CDR2 FQGNSA. The CDR3 totals 14 residues. CDR3: CASSLGQITGELFF. CDR3 sequence (DNA): TGTGCCAGCAGCTTAGGACAGATCACCGGGGAGCTGTTTTTT.

The chain is built from TRBV5-1 and TRBJ2-1; 10 bases align to TRBD1. V lost 4 bases, J lost 5 bases, and 3 bases stayed unmatched. Germline V CDR1 and CDR2: SGHRS, YFSETQ. The CDR3 extends over 14 amino acids. CDR3 nucleotides: TGCGCCAGCAGCATAGGGACAGGGGACAATGAGCAGTTCTTC. Its protein product is CASSIGTGDNEQFF.

V and J are TRBV7-9 and TRBJ1-4, with D hard to call. CDR3 length: 14 residues. V was trimmed by 0 bases and J by 7 bases, leaving 9 bases between them. Germline loops: CDR1 SEHNR, CDR2 FQNEAQ (reference sequence). Here the CDR3 reads CASSLAQRSEKLFF. The CDR3, as DNA: TGTGCCAGCAGCTTAGCTCAGCGAAGTGAAAAACTGTTTTTT.

This clone was picked up a small number of times. The chain has TRBV7-2 and TRBJ2-7; the D is unclear. The ends were cut back, 4 bases at V and 2 bases at J, with 3 bases in the middle. The CDR3 is 11 amino acids. The germline gives CDR1 SGHTA, CDR2 FQGNSA. The chain's CDR3 is CASSSTYEQYF. CDR3 DNA sequence: TGTGCCAGCAGCTCCACCTACGAGCAGTACTTC.

This chain connects TRBV19 to TRBJ2-3; 11 positions agree with TRBD2. V lost 2 bases and J lost 0; bases outside the gene matches: 1. CDR3 length equals 16 residues. Per the germline V gene, CDR1 is LNHDA and CDR2 is SQIVND (reference sequence). The CDR3 bases are TGTGCCAGTAGTATATTAGCGGGGGGGAGCACAGATACGCAGTATTTT. Translating gives CASSILAGGSTDTQYF.

This rearrangement joins TRBV4-2 to TRBJ2-1, with 8 bases identical to TRBD2. Trimming at V came to 0 bases and at J to 4 bases, leaving 8 bases not matched to a gene. This CDR3 has 17 residues. Germline lookup yields CDR1 LGHNA and CDR2 YNFKEQ. The CDR3 sequence is CASSQDLSGGSYNEQFF. CDR3 bases: TGTGCCAGCAGCCAAGATCTGAGCGGGGGATCGTACAATGAGCAGTTCTTC.

This chain links TRBV27 with TRBJ2-7; weak D call: TRBD1 (5 bases). V lost 3 bases to trimming and J lost 0 bases, with 9 bases between them. The germline V gene encodes CDR1 MNHEY and CDR2 SMNVEV (reference sequence). The CDR3 runs 14 residues. DNA of the CDR3: TGTGCCAGCAGTTTTGGCGACAGCTCCTACGAGCAGTACTTC. Its translation: CASSFGDSSYEQYF.

The chain is built from TRBV6-1 and TRBJ1-2, with D perhaps matching TRBD1 (6 bases). Trimming removed 3 bases from V and 1 base from J, with 9 bases in between. Germline assignment: CDR1 MNHNS and CDR2 SASEGT. The CDR3 sequence is 14 residues long. CDR3 nucleotide sequence: TGTGCCAGCAGTGAGGGGACACTTAACTATGGCTACACCTTC. This sequence encodes CASSEGTLNYGYTF.

This sequence joins TRBV7-7 and TRBJ2-5; D is undetermined. The CDR3 sequence is 10 residues long. The ends were cut back, 8 bases at V and 5 bases at J, with 6 bases in the middle. Germline V CDR1 and CDR2: SSHAT, FNYEAQ (reference sequence). CDR3 coding DNA: TGTGCCAGCTTTCGGGAGACCCAGTACTTC. It specifies CASFRETQYF.

The rearrangement links TRBV10-2 to TRBJ2-6, with a possible D match to TRBD2 (6 bases). This CDR3 has 16 amino acids. V gave up 0 bases and J gave up 0 bases, with 6 bases separating them. Germline V gives CDR1 WSHSY, CDR2 SAAADI. The CDR3 reads CASSESGGSGANVLTF. The CDR3 DNA follows: TGCGCCAGCAGTGAGTCGGGGGGCTCTGGGGCCAACGTCCTGACTTTC.

The chain's CDR3 is CASSQEGTSGTGQFF. For the CDR3, the DNA is TGCGCCAGCAGCCAAGAGGGGACTAGCGGGACGGGGCAGTTCTTC. The chain has TRBV4-3 and TRBJ2-1, with TRBD2 matching 13 bases. The germline CDR1 and CDR2 sequences are LGHNA and YSLEER. V gave up 0 bases and J gave up 12 bases; unmatched junction bases: 5. This CDR3 comprises 15 residues.

The CDR3 nucleotides are TGTGCCAGCAGGCCCACGGTAGTCTCCTACAATGAGCAGTTCTTC. As protein: CASRPTVVSYNEQFF. The rearrangement links TRBV27 to TRBJ2-1; D gene uncertain. Germline CDR1 and CDR2: MNHEY and SMNVEV (reference sequence). The CDR3 length is 15 residues. V shed 6 bases and J shed 0 bases, with 12 bases lying between them.

This rearrangement joins TRBV7-9 to TRBJ2-7, with TRBD1 matching over 12 bases. The CDR3 runs to 16 residues. V shed 5 bases and J 3 bases; nucleotides not matched to a gene: 8. Germline CDR1 reads SEHNR; CDR2 reads FQNEAQ (reference sequence). The CDR3 DNA reads as TGTGCCAGCAGCGGCCGGGACAGGGGGCTCCTCTACGAGCAGTACTTC. This translates into CASSGRDRGLLYEQYF.

J is TRBJ2-5 and V is TRBV28, with 7 bases matching TRBD2. CDR3 length: 14 residues. Germline lookup yields CDR1 MDHEN and CDR2 SYDVKM. J lost 4 bases, V lost 5 bases, and 7 bases had no gene match. This CDR3 reads CASSPGGGRETQYF. The CDR3, as DNA: TGTGCCAGCAGTCCTGGGGGGGGGAGAGAGACCCAGTACTTC. Based on the CDR3 plus reference TRBV28 and TRBJ2-5, the full variable domain is DVKVTQSSRYLVKRTGEKVFLECVQDMDHENMFWYRQDPGLGLRLIYFSYDVKMKEKGDIPEGYSVSREKKERFSLILESASTNQTSMYLCASSPGGGRETQYFGPGTRLLVL.

This rearrangement joins TRBV29-1 to TRBJ2-1, with 8 bases lining up with TRBD2. There are 15 residues in the CDR3. V lost 7 bases, J lost 3 bases, and 11 bases stayed unmatched. Germline V gene data show CDR1 as SQVTM and CDR2 as ANQGSEA. CDR3 bases: TGCAGCGCCACCTGGACTAGCTTAAACTACAATGAGCAGTTCTTC. Amino acid sequence: CSATWTSLNYNEQFF.

This chain uses TRBV6-1 with TRBJ2-1, with 11 bases lining up with TRBD2. There are 15 residues in the CDR3. V shed 5 bases and J 8 bases; nucleotides not matched to a gene: 8. CDR1 is MNHNS and CDR2 is SASEGT in the germline V gene. The CDR3 nucleotides read TGTGCCAGCAGTCCAATTAGCGGGGGGGCCGATGAGCAGTTCTTC. This gives the protein CASSPISGGADEQFF.

The chain carries TRBV30 and TRBJ2-7, with a possible D match to TRBD1 (5 bases). The CDR3 length is 14 residues. The V gene's germline CDR1 is GTSNPN and CDR2 SVGIG (reference sequence). The V end was cut by 0 bases, the J end by 2 bases, with 11 bases between. The CDR3 loop reads CAWSVRQPPYEQYF. CDR3 sequence (DNA): TGTGCCTGGAGTGTACGACAGCCACCCTACGAGCAGTACTTC.